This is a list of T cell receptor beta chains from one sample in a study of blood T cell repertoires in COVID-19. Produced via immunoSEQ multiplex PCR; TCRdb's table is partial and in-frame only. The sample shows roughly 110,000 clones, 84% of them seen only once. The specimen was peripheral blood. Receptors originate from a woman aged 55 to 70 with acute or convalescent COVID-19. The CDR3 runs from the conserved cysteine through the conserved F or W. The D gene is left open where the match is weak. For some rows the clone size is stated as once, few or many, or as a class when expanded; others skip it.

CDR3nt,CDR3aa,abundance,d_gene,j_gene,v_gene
TGCAGCGTTGAAGATCCGCCTAGCGGCGGCACAGATACGCAGTATTTT,CSVEDPPSGGTDTQYF,.,TRBD2,TRBJ2-3,TRBV29-1
TGTGCCACATCGGGGACAGTAAATTCACCCCTCCACTTT,CATSGTVNSPLHF,.,TRBD1,TRBJ1-6,TRBV27
TGTGCCAGCAGTTTAGTCGCTAGCGGGGATGAGCAGTTCTTC,CASSLVASGDEQFF,.,TRBD2,TRBJ2-1,TRBV27
TGTGCCAGCAGTGCCGATAGCGGGAGCTACAATGAGCAGTTCTTC,CASSADSGSYNEQFF,.,TRBD2,TRBJ2-1,TRBV2
TGTGCCAGCAGTGAAGCGTTCGGGAGGACGTTATATCAGTTCTTC,CASSEAFGRTLYQFF,.,TRBD2,TRBJ2-1,TRBV2
TGTGCCAGCAGTTACGAGCGGATCCATACGCAGTATTTT,CASSYERIHTQYF,.,.,TRBJ2-3,TRBV6-2/TRBV6-3
TGTGCCTGCCAACCGGGACAGTCCTACAATGAGCAGTTCTTC,CACQPGQSYNEQFF,.,TRBD1,TRBJ2-1,TRBV19
TGTGCCAGCAGCCCTAATTGGGCAAACACTGAAGCTTTCTTT,CASSPNWANTEAFF,once,.,TRBJ1-1,TRBV11-3
TGTGCCACCAGCAGTCGTATAGGGAGCTATGGCTACACCTTC,CATSSRIGSYGYTF,.,.,TRBJ1-2,TRBV15
TGTGCCAGTAGTGTCGGCAGGGCCCTGGAGACCCAGTACTTC,CASSVGRALETQYF,.,.,TRBJ2-5,TRBV19
TGTGCCAGCAGTTCGGACAGGTTTACCTACGAGCAGTACTTC,CASSSDRFTYEQYF,.,TRBD1,TRBJ2-7,TRBV27
TGTGCCAGCAGGACCTCAGGGCGGGGGGCAGCAGATACGCAGTATTTT,CASRTSGRGAADTQYF,.,TRBD2,TRBJ2-3,TRBV11-2
TGTGCCAGCAGTGATCCTTCGACAGGGGCCGAGCAGTACTTC,CASSDPSTGAEQYF,.,TRBD1,TRBJ2-7,TRBV25-1
TGTGCCAGCAGCCAAGATAGGAACAGTTACGAGCAGTACTTC,CASSQDRNSYEQYF,.,.,TRBJ2-7,TRBV3-1/TRBV3-2
TGTGCCAGCTCACCCCGCCGACTACTAGCGGGAGGTTACAATGAGCAGTTCTTC,CASSPRRLLAGGYNEQFF,.,TRBD2,TRBJ2-1,TRBV18
TGTGCCAGTAGTCGTCGACAGGGTGCCTTTGGAAACACCATATATTTT,CASSRRQGAFGNTIYF,.,TRBD1,TRBJ1-3,TRBV19
TGTGCCAGCAGCCCGAGACTAGCGGGTTACAATGAGCAGTTCTTC,CASSPRLAGYNEQFF,few,TRBD2,TRBJ2-1,TRBV5-4
TGTGCCAGCAGCCCCCGTACCTGGGGACAGGGGCATAATGAGCAGTTCTTC,CASSPRTWGQGHNEQFF,.,TRBD1,TRBJ2-1,TRBV13
TGTGCCAGCAGCCAAGTGACAGGGTTGAACACTGAAGCTTTCTTT,CASSQVTGLNTEAFF,.,TRBD1,TRBJ1-1,TRBV3-1/TRBV3-2
TGTGCCAGCAGTGATCTGGGGGGGCTAGGGACCAAAAACATTCAGTACTTC,CASSDLGGLGTKNIQYF,.,.,TRBJ2-4,TRBV2
TGTGCCAGTAGTATAGACAGGGAAACTGAAGCTTTCTTT,CASSIDRETEAFF,.,.,TRBJ1-1,TRBV19
TGTGCCAGCAGCCAAGAGACCGGGAACGTGAACACTGAAGCTTTCTTT,CASSQETGNVNTEAFF,.,.,TRBJ1-1,TRBV3-1/TRBV3-2
TGTGCCAGCAGTTTATCGGGGACAGTGAACACTGAAGCTTTCTTT,CASSLSGTVNTEAFF,few,TRBD1,TRBJ1-1,TRBV27
TGTGCCAGCTCAGGGGACAGGGCTAGCAATCAGCCCCAGCATTTT,CASSGDRASNQPQHF,.,TRBD1,TRBJ1-5,TRBV18
TGTGCCAGCACAGTCGACAGGGGGGCCTCACCCCTCCACTTT,CASTVDRGASPLHF,.,TRBD1,TRBJ1-6,TRBV6-5
TGTGCCAGCAGCCAGTATGGGACAGGAGAGCAGTTCTTC,CASSQYGTGEQFF,.,TRBD1,TRBJ2-1,TRBV3-1/TRBV3-2
TGTGCCAGCAGCTTGGACAGGGGGCTGCCCCTCCACTTT,CASSLDRGLPLHF,.,TRBD1,TRBJ1-6,TRBV5-6
TGTGCCAGCAGTTACTCCTCCGGAGGCAGTGAAGCTTTCTTT,CASSYSSGGSEAFF,.,.,TRBJ1-1,TRBV6-5
TGTGCCAGCAGCACGACAGGGTTTAGAGGCTACACCTTC,CASSTTGFRGYTF,few,TRBD1,TRBJ1-2,TRBV7-9
TGTGCCAGCAGCCCGATGAGATCCTATGGCTACACCTTC,CASSPMRSYGYTF,.,.,TRBJ1-2,TRBV3-1/TRBV3-2
TGTGCCAGCAGGATGACAGATGCAGGGCCCCAGCATTTT,CASRMTDAGPQHF,.,.,TRBJ1-5,TRBV6-6
TGTGCCAGCAGCTTTAGCAGGGAAACTGAAAAACTGTTTTTT,CASSFSRETEKLFF,.,.,TRBJ1-4,TRBV7-2
TGTGCCAGCAGTTGGGCTGGGGGCCGGATGAACACTGAAGCTTTCTTT,CASSWAGGRMNTEAFF,.,.,TRBJ1-1,TRBV6-5
TGTGCCAGCAGTTTATCGGGTCCCGGGACAGGGGGCGGATACGAGCAGTACTTC,CASSLSGPGTGGGYEQYF,.,TRBD1,TRBJ2-7,TRBV27
TGCAGCGTTTATCCTAGCGGGGGAGATACGCAGTATTTT,CSVYPSGGDTQYF,.,TRBD2,TRBJ2-3,TRBV29-1
TGTGCCAGCAGCCCGAGGGTGGGCACCGGGGAGCTGTTTTTT,CASSPRVGTGELFF,.,.,TRBJ2-2,TRBV5-8
TGCAGCGGTGGACGGGGAGATTCCACCGGGGAGCTGTTTTTT,CSGGRGDSTGELFF,.,.,TRBJ2-2,TRBV29-1
TGTGCCAGCGGAGGGAGCGGGCCCCAGCATTTT,CASGGSGPQHF,.,.,TRBJ1-5,TRBV25-1
TGCGCCAGCAATCCCAAGGGAGGGGGGCCGGAAGGCTACACCTTC,CASNPKGGGPEGYTF,.,.,TRBJ1-2,TRBV10-1
TGTGCCAGCAGCTTCCCACAAGCGGGGGGGCCTCAAGAGACCCAGTACTTC,CASSFPQAGGPQETQYF,.,TRBD2,TRBJ2-5,TRBV5-6
TGTGCCAGCAACGAACCCCTGGGGGGGGCCACAGATACGCAGTATTTT,CASNEPLGGATDTQYF,.,.,TRBJ2-3,TRBV2
TGTGCCACCAGCATTTTCCCCAGCTCAGGAGAGACCCAGTACTTC,CATSIFPSSGETQYF,.,.,TRBJ2-5,TRBV15
TGTGCCAGCAGCTTGTCGGCGGGAGGGGAAGAGACCCAGTACTTC,CASSLSAGGEETQYF,.,TRBD2,TRBJ2-5,TRBV5-4
TGTGCCAGCACCACCGGTACGTTCGAGACCCAGTACTTC,CASTTGTFETQYF,.,.,TRBJ2-5,TRBV12-3/TRBV12-4
TGTGCCAGTATGGGGACTAGCGGGCTCAAGTCGCGCGCCCACAATGAGCAGTTCTTC,CASMGTSGLKSRAHNEQFF,.,TRBD2,TRBJ2-1,TRBV19
TGTGCCAGCAGCGCTAGGGGGGGGAGCTCCTACGAGCAGTACTTC,CASSARGGSSYEQYF,.,.,TRBJ2-7,TRBV11-2
TGCGCCAGCAGCTTGGAGGGACTAGGGATATACAATGAGCAGTTCTTC,CASSLEGLGIYNEQFF,.,TRBD2,TRBJ2-1,TRBV5-1
TGCGCCAGCAGCTTGGATGGGCAGGGCTATGGCTACACCTTC,CASSLDGQGYGYTF,.,.,TRBJ1-2,TRBV5-1
TGCGCCAGCAGCTTGGGCAGAACGAACACCGGGGAGCTGTTTTTT,CASSLGRTNTGELFF,.,.,TRBJ2-2,TRBV5-1
TGTGCCAGTAGTCCTTTGGGGGGGGGAGGAGAGACCCAGTACTTC,CASSPLGGGGETQYF,.,TRBD2,TRBJ2-5,TRBV19
TGTGCCAGCTCACCGGAGGGGACTCCCCCCACAGATACGCAGTATTTT,CASSPEGTPPTDTQYF,.,.,TRBJ2-3,TRBV18
TGTGCCAGCTCAGCCTTGGAGCAAGGCACAGATACGCAGTATTTT,CASSALEQGTDTQYF,.,.,TRBJ2-3,TRBV18
TGTGCCAGCAGTCCCGGGACAGGGGGGCGCGAGCAGTACTTC,CASSPGTGGREQYF,few,TRBD1,TRBJ2-7,TRBV28
TGTGCCAGCAGCGTAGGCGACAGGGTGTCTGGAAACACCATATATTTT,CASSVGDRVSGNTIYF,once,TRBD1,TRBJ1-3,TRBV9